The 20 T cell receptor beta chains listed next were all sequenced from one sample in a study of cytomegalovirus exposure and HLA in healthy donors. Sequencing used immunoSEQ multiplex PCR; TCRdb keeps in-frame clones, though not all of them. This sample has 100,000 to 150,000 clones; about 90% occur once, and the top ten carry 3% to 3.5%. Source material: PBMCs. These receptors were obtained from a man younger than 40 in good health and CMV-seronegative.

This rearrangement joins TRBV6-5 to TRBJ1-5; TRBD1 matches at 7 bases. Germline V gene lookup returns CDR1 MNHEY and CDR2 SVGAGI. There are 13 residues in the CDR3. J was trimmed by 6 bases and V by 5 bases; bases with no gene match: 4. The CDR3 DNA reads TGTGCCAGCAGTCTCAACAGGGGTCAGCCCCAGCATTTT. Translation: CASSLNRGQPQHF.

This clone was detected only once. The chain joins TRBV27 to TRBJ1-2, with TRBD1 identical over 8 bases. Germline values: CDR1 MNHEY, CDR2 SMNVEV (reference sequence). With 6 bases clipped from V and 1 base from J, the junction kept 1 base outside the gene matches. This CDR3 comprises 13 residues. CDR3 DNA: TGTGCCAGCAGCACAGGGGGTAACTATGGCTACACCTTC. Protein sequence: CASSTGGNYGYTF.

The genes are TRBV2 and TRBJ1-3; D perhaps matches TRBD1 (5 bases). The CDR3 has 14 amino acids. Germline V gene lookup returns CDR1 SNHLY and CDR2 FYNNEI. Between the trimmed V and J ends, which lost 4 bases and 2 bases, there was a span of 9 bases. This chain's CDR3 is CASSGQGTGNTIYF. The CDR3 DNA is TGTGCCAGCAGTGGCCAGGGAACTGGAAACACCATATATTTT.

The chain combines TRBV5-1 with TRBJ2-2; 8 bases match TRBD1. The germline V gene has CDR1 SGHRS and CDR2 YFSETQ. The CDR3 totals 18 residues. With V trimmed by 4 bases and J by 1 base, 12 bases remained unmatched. The CDR3 nucleotides are TGCGCCAGCAGCCCCCGGCCCCCCGGGACAGGGAACACCGGGGAGCTGTTTTTT. This translates into CASSPRPPGTGNTGELFF.

The chain recombines TRBV6-5 with TRBJ1-2, with a tentative D call TRBD1 (5 bases). V lost 4 bases to trimming and J lost 3 bases, with 9 bases between them. Germline V lookup: CDR1 MNHEY, CDR2 SVGAGI. The CDR3 covers 13 residues. Here the CDR3 reads CASSSGIYYGYTF. In DNA, the CDR3 is TGTGCCAGCAGTTCAGGGATTTACTATGGCTACACCTTC.

The chain uses TRBV5-1 and TRBJ1-1; 8 bases align to TRBD1. The V gene end was trimmed by 7 bases and the J gene end by 1 base; junction bases not matched to a gene: 9. The CDR3 is 15 residues long. CDR1 is SGHRS and CDR2 is YFSETQ in the germline V gene. CDR3 sequence: CASQGAWGANTEAFF. CDR3 nucleotides: TGCGCCAGCCAGGGGGCTTGGGGGGCGAACACTGAAGCTTTCTTT.

The V call is TRBV5-4, the J call TRBJ1-1, with D perhaps TRBD1 (5 bases). This CDR3 is 18 amino acids long. From germline, CDR1 is SGHNT and CDR2 YYREEE (reference sequence). V was clipped by 4 bases and J by 1 base, with 23 bases between them. The CDR3 reads CASSPEGPGGTWNTEAFF. The CDR3 DNA follows: TGTGCCAGCAGCCCGGAGGGGCCCGGGGGGACCTGGAACACTGAAGCTTTCTTT.

The V and J genes are TRBV15 and TRBJ1-1, with TRBD1 matching over 8 bases. CDR1 is LNHNV, CDR2 YYDKDF, per germline (reference sequence). Trimming at V came to 4 bases and at J to 5 bases, leaving 6 bases not matched to a gene. The CDR3 runs to 14 residues. Here the CDR3 reads CATSTGGSGTEAFF. DNA of the CDR3: TGTGCCACCAGCACAGGGGGCTCTGGGACTGAAGCTTTCTTT.

This sequence joins TRBV10-2 and TRBJ2-1, with 7 bases that match TRBD2. Germline CDR1 WSHSY, CDR2 SAAADI. The CDR3 is made up of 13 amino acids. The ends lost 8 bases at V and 10 bases at J; junction bases unmatched: 11. CDR3 amino acids: CASYFRGGLEQFF. The CDR3, as DNA: TGCGCCAGCTACTTTCGCGGGGGATTGGAGCAGTTCTTC.

CDR3: CASSPQGGPPEDEQYF. The CDR3 nucleotides read TGTGCCAGCAGTCCCCAAGGGGGTCCCCCTGAGGACGAGCAGTACTTC. This chain connects TRBV28 to TRBJ2-7; TRBD1 is a possible D gene (6 bases). Trimming left V 5 bases short and J 5 bases short, with 22 bases between. The CDR3 is 16 amino acids. Germline values: CDR1 MDHEN, CDR2 SYDVKM.

The chain links TRBV11-2 to TRBJ2-5; a weak D match, TRBD1 (5 bases). The CDR3 contains 13 residues. Germline CDR1 reads SGHAT; CDR2 reads FQNNGV. V was shortened by 1 base and J by 3 bases, with 6 bases between the two germline ends. The CDR3 DNA sequence: TGTGCCAGCAGCTTAGTAGGGGAAGAGACCCAGTACTTC. It yields the protein CASSLVGEETQYF.

V is TRBV27 and J is TRBJ2-1; D gene uncertain. The CDR3 covers 13 residues. Germline CDR1 is MNHEY and CDR2 is SMNVEV (reference sequence). With 3 bases removed from V and 8 bases from J, the gap between germline ends came to 11 bases. The CDR3 spells CASSLRLGDEQFF. CDR3 DNA: TGTGCCAGCAGTTTGAGATTGGGCGATGAGCAGTTCTTC.

The chain couples TRBV5-6 to TRBJ2-7, with a possible D match to TRBD1 (6 bases). The CDR3 extends over 13 amino acids. Trimming stripped 6 bases from V and 2 bases from J, with 12 bases between. Germline values: CDR1 SGHDT, CDR2 YYEEEE. The CDR3 bases are TGTGCCAGCACCAACAGGGCCGCCTACGAGCAGTACTTC. Translating gives CASTNRAAYEQYF.

V is TRBV4-2 and J is TRBJ1-4, with 7 bases aligning to TRBD1. V trimming: 3 bases; J trimming: 7 bases; junction bases outside the gene matches: 8. The CDR3 is 15 amino acids. Germline assignment: CDR1 LGHNA and CDR2 YNFKEQ. For the CDR3, the DNA is TGTGCCAGCAGCCAGACCACAGGGGTGGGTGAAAAACTGTTTTTT. This sequence encodes CASSQTTGVGEKLFF.

The genes are TRBV6-1 and TRBJ2-1; weak D call: TRBD2 (5 bases). The ends were cut back, 3 bases at V and 15 bases at J, with 15 bases in the middle. The germline CDR1 and CDR2 sequences are MNHNS and SASEGT. The CDR3 is 12 amino acids. The CDR3 DNA reads TGTGCCAGCAGTGACCCTTTTTTCCGGGGGTTCTTC. It is translated as CASSDPFFRGFF.

The chain has TRBV9 and TRBJ2-1; 10 nucleotides line up with TRBD2. This CDR3 has 17 residues. CDR1 and CDR2 (germline): SGDLS, YYNGEE. J was trimmed by 4 bases and V by 6 bases; bases with no gene match: 13. The CDR3 nucleotides read TGTGCCAGCAACGGAGGGGCTAGCGGGGGCCCTTACAATGAGCAGTTCTTC. This sequence encodes CASNGGASGGPYNEQFF.

The chain uses TRBV4-3 and TRBJ2-3; 7 nucleotides line up with TRBD1. V was pared by 4 bases and J by 4 bases, with 8 bases of the junction left unmatched. CDR3 length: 15 amino acids. Per germline, CDR1 LGHNA and CDR2 YSLEER. As DNA, the CDR3 is TGCGCCAGCAGCCTGCAGGGGGTTAAGGCAGATACGCAGTATTTT. It translates to CASSLQGVKADTQYF.

Here the CDR3 reads CASSPEGGPMNTEAFF. The CDR3, as DNA: TGCGCCAGCAGCCCGGAAGGGGGTCCTATGAACACTGAAGCTTTCTTT. The chain couples TRBV4-3 to TRBJ1-1; the D gene is possibly TRBD1 (6 bases). This CDR3 has 16 residues. The germline CDR1 and CDR2 sequences are LGHNA and YSLEER. The germline V and J ends were trimmed by 4 bases and 0 bases, with 15 bases remaining between them.

The chain is built from TRBV7-9 and TRBJ2-3, with 9 bases fitting TRBD1. With V trimmed by 3 bases and J by 5 bases, 6 bases remained unmatched. This CDR3 has 15 residues. CDR1 and CDR2 from the germline V gene are SEHNR and FQNEAQ (reference sequence). This CDR3 reads CASSFPGQGEDTQYF. The CDR3 DNA reads as TGTGCCAGCAGCTTCCCGGGACAGGGCGAAGATACGCAGTATTTT.

The rearrangement uses TRBV10-3 and TRBJ1-5, with D maybe TRBD1 (5 bases). CDR1 ENHRY and CDR2 SYGVKD come from the germline V gene. This CDR3 is 15 amino acids long. Trimming stripped 0 bases from V and 7 bases from J, with 13 bases between. Here the CDR3 reads CAISESERGGQPQHF. The CDR3 DNA reads as TGTGCCATCAGTGAGTCAGAGAGGGGAGGGCAGCCCCAGCATTTT.